This T cell receptor beta chain was recorded in a study of cytomegalovirus exposure and HLA in healthy donors. Measured with immunoSEQ multiplex PCR; TCRdb has only the in-frame clones, and not every one. The sample consists of around 120,000 clones, roughly 90% of them appearing once. About this clone: As yet, its antigen is unknown.

General study findings and limits: CMV antigen specificity of three CMV-associated chains was confirmed in vitro. Reports showed the classifier diagnosing cytomegalovirus status with high specificity and sensitivity.

Trimming took 5 bases from V and 8 from J; bases not matched to a gene: 9. CDR1 and CDR2 from the germline V gene are SGHNT and YENEEA. The CDR3 runs to 14 residues. Sequenced: PBMCs. V gene TRBV11-3 combines with J gene TRBJ2-1; 7 bases map to TRBD1. This receptor was identified in a woman aged 18-29 years in good health and CMV-seronegative. CDR3 nucleotide sequence: TGTGCCAGCAGCCAAATGACAGGGTTTTATGAGCAGTTCTTC. Translating it yields CASSQMTGFYEQFF.